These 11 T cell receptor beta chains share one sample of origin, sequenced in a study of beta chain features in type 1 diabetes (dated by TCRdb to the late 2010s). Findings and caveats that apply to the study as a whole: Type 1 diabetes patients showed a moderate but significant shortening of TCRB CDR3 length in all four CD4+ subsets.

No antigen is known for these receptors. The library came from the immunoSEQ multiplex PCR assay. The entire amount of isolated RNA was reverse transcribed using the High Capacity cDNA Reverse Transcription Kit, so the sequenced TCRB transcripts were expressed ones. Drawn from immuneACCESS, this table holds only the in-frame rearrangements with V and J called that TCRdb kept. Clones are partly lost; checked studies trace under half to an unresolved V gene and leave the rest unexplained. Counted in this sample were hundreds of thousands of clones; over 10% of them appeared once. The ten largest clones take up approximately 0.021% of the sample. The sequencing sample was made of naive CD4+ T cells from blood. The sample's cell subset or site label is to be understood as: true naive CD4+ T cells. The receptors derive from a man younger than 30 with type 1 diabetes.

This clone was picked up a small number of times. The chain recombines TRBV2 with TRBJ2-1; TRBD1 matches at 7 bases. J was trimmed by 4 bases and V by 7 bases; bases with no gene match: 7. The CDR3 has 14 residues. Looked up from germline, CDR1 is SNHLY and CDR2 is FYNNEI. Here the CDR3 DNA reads TGTGCCAGCAAGGAAAGGACAGGATACAATGAGCAGTTCTTC. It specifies CASKERTGYNEQFF.

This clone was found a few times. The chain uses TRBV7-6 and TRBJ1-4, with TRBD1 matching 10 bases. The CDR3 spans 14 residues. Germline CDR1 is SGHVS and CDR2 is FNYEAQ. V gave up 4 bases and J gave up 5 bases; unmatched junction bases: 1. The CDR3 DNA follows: TGTGCCAGCAGCTCGGGACAGGGGAATGAAAAACTGTTTTTT. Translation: CASSSGQGNEKLFF.

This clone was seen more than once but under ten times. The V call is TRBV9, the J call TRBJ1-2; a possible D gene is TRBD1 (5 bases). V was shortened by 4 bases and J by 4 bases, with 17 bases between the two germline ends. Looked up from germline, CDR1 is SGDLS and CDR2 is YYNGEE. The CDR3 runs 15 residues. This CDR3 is CASSLGTGSVYGYTF. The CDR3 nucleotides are TGTGCCAGCAGCCTAGGGACCGGGAGTGTCTATGGCTACACCTTC.

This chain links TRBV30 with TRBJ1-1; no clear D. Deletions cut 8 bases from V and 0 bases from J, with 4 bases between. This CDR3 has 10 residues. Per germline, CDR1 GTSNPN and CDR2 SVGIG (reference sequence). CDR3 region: CALMNTEAFF. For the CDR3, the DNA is TGTGCCCTGATGAACACTGAAGCTTTCTTT.

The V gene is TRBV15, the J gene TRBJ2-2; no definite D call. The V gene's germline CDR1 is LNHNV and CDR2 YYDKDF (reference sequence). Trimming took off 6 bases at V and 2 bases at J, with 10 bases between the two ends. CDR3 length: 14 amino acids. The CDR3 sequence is CATSTSPNTGELFF. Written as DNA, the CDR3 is TGTGCCACCAGTACCTCGCCAAACACCGGGGAGCTGTTTTTT.

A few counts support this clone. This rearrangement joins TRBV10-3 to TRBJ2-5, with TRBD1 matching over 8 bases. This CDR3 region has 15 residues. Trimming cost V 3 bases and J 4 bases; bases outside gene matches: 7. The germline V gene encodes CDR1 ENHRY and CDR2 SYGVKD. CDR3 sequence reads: CAISEGQGTPETQYF. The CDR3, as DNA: TGTGCCATCAGTGAAGGACAGGGTACCCCAGAGACCCAGTACTTC.

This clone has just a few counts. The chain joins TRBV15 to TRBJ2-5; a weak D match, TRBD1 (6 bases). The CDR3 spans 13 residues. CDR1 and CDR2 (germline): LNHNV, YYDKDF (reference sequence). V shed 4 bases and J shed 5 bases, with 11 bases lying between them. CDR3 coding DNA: TGTGCCACCAGCATGCAGGGGCTGGAGACCCAGTACTTC. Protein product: CATSMQGLETQYF.

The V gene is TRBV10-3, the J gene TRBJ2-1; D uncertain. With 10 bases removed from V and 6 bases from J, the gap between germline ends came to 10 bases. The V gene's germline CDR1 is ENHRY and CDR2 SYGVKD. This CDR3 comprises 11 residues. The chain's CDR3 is CATTTGNEQFF. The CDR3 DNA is TGTGCCACCACCACGGGCAATGAGCAGTTCTTC.

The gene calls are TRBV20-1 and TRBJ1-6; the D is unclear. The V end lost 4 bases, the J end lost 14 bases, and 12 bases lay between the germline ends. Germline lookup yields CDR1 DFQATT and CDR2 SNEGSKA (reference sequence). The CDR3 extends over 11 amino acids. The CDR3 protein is CSAIFASSLHF. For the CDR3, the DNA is TGCAGTGCTATCTTTGCGTCATCCCTCCACTTT.

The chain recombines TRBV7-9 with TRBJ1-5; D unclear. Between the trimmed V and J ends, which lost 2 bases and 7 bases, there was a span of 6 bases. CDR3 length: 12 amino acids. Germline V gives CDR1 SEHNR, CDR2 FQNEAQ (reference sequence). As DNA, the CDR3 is TGTGCCAGCAGCTTAATTGGGCAGCCCCAGCATTTT. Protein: CASSLIGQPQHF.

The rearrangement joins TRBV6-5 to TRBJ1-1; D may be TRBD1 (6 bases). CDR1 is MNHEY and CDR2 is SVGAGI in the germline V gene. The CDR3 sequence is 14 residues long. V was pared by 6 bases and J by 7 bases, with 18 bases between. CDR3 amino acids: CASSRTAVSDEAFF. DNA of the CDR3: TGTGCCAGCAGCCGGACAGCCGTATCCGATGAAGCTTTCTTT.